This T cell receptor beta chain was recorded in a study of human T cells and chemical hapten exposure. Time point given: patch test 2, 6 weeks after DPC sensitization. Described treatment: therapeutic diphenylcyclopropenone sensitization with weekly scalp DPC. The starting material, unfractionated whole blood, was used for total RNA extraction. The V gene's germline CDR1 is SEHNR and CDR2 FQNEAQ (reference sequence). This CDR3 has 12 amino acids. V was cut by 5 bases and J by 7 bases, with 10 bases left in between. This clonotype was recorded at least ten times. TCRdb passed the RACE reads through MiXCR, listing each CDR3 protein once. Of some 42,000 distinct CDR3 sequences listed, approximately 9.5% are singletons.

This chain connects TRBV7-9 to TRBJ2-3; unclear D gene. The sequence was obtained from a woman younger than 45 with alopecia areata. Some clones in this sample may be carry-over from other donors' samples. Sequenced material: whole blood, taken in connection with sensitization to the hapten diphenylcyclopropenone (DPC). Here the CDR3 DNA reads TGTGCCAGCAGCCTCGACATCCATACGCAGTATTTT. This sequence encodes CASSLDIHTQYF. The full variable domain, rest sourced from reference TRBV7-9 and TRBJ2-3, is DTGVSQNPRHKITKRGQNVTFRCDPISEHNRLYWYRQTLGQGPEFLTYFQNEAQLEKSRLLSDRFSAERPKGSFSTLEIQRTEQGDSAMYLCASSLDIHTQYFGPGTRLTVL.